This TCR beta chain is from a study of cytomegalovirus exposure and HLA in healthy donors. In the PCR, 60 Vbeta and 13 Jbeta primers were used. Repertoires were generated with immunoSEQ multiplex PCR, while TCRdb's copy carries only in-frame clones and drops some. The repertoire includes about 160,000 clones, 80% of them detected once, and roughly 1.3% sits in the top ten. CDR3 length: 15 residues. CDR1 is SGHKS and CDR2 is YYEKEE in the germline V gene (reference sequence). V shed 4 bases and J shed 8 bases, with 19 bases lying between them. The chain employs TRBV5-5 and TRBJ2-1; D perhaps matches TRBD2 (5 bases). This receptor was identified in a man aged 25 to 40 in good health and CMV-seronegative. The sequencing sample was made of PBMCs. CDR3 nucleotide sequence: TGTGCCAGCAGCCAGTCCGGGGTGGTCGTCGATGAGCAGTTCTTC. It translates to CASSQSGVVVDEQFF.